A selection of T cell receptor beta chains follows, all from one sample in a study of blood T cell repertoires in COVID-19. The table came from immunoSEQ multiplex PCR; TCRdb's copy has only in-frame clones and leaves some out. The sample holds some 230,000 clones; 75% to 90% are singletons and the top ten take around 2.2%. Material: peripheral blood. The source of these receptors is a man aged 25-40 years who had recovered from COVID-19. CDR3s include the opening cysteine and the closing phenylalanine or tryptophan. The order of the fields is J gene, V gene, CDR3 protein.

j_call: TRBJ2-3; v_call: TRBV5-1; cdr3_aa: CASSLRGRGTDTQYF
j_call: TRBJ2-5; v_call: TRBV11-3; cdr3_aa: CASSGTAQETQYF
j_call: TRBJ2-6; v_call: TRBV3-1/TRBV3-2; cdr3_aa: CASSQDLGLLSGANVLTF
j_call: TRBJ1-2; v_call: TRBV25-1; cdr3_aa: CASSEYPLGRTGGYTF
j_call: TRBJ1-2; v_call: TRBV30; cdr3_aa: CAWSVHDYGYTF
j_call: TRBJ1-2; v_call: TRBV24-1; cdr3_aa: CATSDPGQQLGYTF
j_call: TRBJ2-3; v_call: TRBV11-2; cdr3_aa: CASRGQGTDTQYF
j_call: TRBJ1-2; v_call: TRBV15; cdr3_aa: CATSRGRQGPANYGYTF
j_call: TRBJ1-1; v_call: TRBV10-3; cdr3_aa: CAITRDRDAEAFF
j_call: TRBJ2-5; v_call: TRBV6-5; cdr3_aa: CASSSWDSKETQYF
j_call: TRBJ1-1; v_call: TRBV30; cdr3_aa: CAWSEGGNTEAFF
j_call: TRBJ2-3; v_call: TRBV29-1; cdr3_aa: CSVEGGSGDYKSTDTQYF
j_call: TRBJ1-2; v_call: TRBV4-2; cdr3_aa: CASSQDRGRGNYGYTF
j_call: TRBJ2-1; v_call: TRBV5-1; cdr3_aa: CACGGAGGDEQFF
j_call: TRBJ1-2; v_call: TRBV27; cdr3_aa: CASRYTGNYGYTF
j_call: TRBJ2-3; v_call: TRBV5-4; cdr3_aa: CASSLAISTDTQYF
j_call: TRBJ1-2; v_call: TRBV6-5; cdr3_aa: CASRGGSYGYTF
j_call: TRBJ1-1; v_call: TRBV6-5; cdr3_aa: CASSYHRPAEGTEAFF
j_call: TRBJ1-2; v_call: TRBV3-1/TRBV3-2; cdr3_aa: CASSQDGEVYGYTF
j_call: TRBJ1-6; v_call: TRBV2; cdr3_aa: CASSEGGVGSPLHF
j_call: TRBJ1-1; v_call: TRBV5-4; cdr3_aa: CASSKTGMDTEAFF
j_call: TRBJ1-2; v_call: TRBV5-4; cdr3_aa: CASSLVDRGYGYTF
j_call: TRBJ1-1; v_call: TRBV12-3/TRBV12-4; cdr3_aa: CASSYTENTEAFF
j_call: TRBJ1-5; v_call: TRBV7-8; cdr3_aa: CASSLDGNQPQHF
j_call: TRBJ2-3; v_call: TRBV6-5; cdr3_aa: CASSYQGASTDTQYF
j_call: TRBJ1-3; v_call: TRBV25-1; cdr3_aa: CASRAAGDSGNTIYF
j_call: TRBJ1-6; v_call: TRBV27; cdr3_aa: CASSWRENNSPLHF
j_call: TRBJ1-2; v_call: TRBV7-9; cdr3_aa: CASSLEDRAYYGYTF
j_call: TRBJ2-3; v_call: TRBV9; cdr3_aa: CASSPHVSGTDTQYF
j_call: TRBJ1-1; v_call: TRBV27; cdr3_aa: CASRRSTGTVLPMRTEAFF
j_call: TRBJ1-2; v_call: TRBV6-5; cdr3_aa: CGVLFGGYTF
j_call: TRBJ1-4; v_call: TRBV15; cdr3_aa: CATSREVTGGLANEKLFF
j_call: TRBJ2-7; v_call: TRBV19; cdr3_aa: CASSIYDTTYEQYF